The clone carrying this TCR beta chain came up a few times. Antigen specificity is unknown. The CDR3 consists of 17 residues. Germline values: CDR1 LGHNA, CDR2 YSLEER. V was shortened by 0 bases and J by 0 bases, with 13 bases between the two germline ends. The authors extracted at least 5 micrograms of total RNA per sample. These data originate in a study of blood T cells in healthy people across ages. Then a second PCR, running about 6 to 12 cycles, was carried out with a sample-barcoded 5' primer and a J-beta primer mix. Using its own MiXCR run on the 5' RACE reads, TCRdb lists one record per CDR3 protein. The sample has some 800,000 distinct CDR3 sequences; around 42% are singletons. The study, taken as a whole, reports: TCR beta diversity per million T cells fell roughly linearly with age. Long-lived donors exceeded aged donors in naive CD4+ cells and diversity.

The receptor's source is a man in his 60s in good health. The J gene is TRBJ2-3, the V gene TRBV4-3, with D hard to call. Material: blood. This CDR3 reads CASSQDWSGDSTDTQYF. The CDR3 DNA follows: TGCGCCAGCAGCCAAGATTGGTCAGGCGATAGCACAGATACGCAGTATTTT.